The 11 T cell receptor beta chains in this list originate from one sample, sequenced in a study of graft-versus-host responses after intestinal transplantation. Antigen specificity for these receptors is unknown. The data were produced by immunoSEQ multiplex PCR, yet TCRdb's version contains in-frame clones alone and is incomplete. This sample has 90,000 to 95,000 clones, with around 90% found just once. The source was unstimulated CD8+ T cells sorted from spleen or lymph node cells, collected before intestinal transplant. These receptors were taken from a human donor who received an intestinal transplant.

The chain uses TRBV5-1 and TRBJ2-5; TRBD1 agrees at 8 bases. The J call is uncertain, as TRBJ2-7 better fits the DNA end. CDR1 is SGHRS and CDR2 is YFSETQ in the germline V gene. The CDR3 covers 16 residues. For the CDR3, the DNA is TGCGCCAGCAGCTCTAGGACAGGGATAAGCGGCTACGAGCAGTACTTC. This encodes CASSSRTGISGYEQYF.

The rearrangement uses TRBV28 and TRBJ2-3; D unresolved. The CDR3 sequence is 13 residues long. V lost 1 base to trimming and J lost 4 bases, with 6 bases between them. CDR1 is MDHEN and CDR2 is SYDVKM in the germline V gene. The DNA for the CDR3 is TGTGCCAGCAGTTTATCCGAACCAGATACGCAGTATTTT. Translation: CASSLSEPDTQYF. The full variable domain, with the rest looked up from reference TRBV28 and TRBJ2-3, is DVKVTQSSRYLVKRTGEKVFLECVQDMDHENMFWYRQDPGLGLRLIYFSYDVKMKEKGDIPEGYSVSREKKERFSLILESASTNQTSMYLCASSLSEPDTQYFGPGTRLTVL.

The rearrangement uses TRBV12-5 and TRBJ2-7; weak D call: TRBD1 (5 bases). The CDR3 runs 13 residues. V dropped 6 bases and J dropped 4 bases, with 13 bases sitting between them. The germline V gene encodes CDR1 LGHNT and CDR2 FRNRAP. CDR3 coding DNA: TGTGCTAGTGGGTACGAACCAGGGTACGAGCAGTACTTC. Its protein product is CASGYEPGYEQYF.

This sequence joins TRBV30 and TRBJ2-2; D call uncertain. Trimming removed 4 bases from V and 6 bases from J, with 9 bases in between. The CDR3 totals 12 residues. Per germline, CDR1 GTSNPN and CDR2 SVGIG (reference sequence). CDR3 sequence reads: CAWINAPGELFF. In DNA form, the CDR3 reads TGTGCCTGGATCAATGCCCCCGGGGAGCTGTTTTTT.

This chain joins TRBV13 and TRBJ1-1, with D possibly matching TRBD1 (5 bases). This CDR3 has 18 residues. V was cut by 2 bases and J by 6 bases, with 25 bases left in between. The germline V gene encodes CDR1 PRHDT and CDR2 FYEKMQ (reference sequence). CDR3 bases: TGTGCCAGCAGCTTATTGGGGGTCGTCTATGGGTCGGTCGCTGAAGCTTTCTTT. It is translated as CASSLLGVVYGSVAEAFF.

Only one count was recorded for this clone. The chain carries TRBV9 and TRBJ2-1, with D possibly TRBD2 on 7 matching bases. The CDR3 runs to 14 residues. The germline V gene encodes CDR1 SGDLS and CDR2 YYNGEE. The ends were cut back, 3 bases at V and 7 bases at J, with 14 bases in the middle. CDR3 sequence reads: CASSGAGEGNEQFF. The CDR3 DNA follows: TGTGCCAGCAGCGGCGCAGGGGAGGGAAATGAGCAGTTCTTC.

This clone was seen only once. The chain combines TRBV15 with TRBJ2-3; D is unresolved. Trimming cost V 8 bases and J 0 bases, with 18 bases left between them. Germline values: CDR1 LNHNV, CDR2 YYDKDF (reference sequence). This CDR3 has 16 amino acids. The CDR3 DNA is TGTGCCACCGGGGAAATGGAGCTAACTAGCACAGATACGCAGTATTTT. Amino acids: CATGEMELTSTDTQYF.

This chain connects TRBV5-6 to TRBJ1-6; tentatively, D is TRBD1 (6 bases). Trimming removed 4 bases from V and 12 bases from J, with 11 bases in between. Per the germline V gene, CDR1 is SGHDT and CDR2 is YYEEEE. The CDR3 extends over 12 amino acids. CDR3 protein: CASSTTGLPLHF. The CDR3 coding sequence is TGTGCCAGCAGCACAACAGGGTTACCCCTCCACTTT.

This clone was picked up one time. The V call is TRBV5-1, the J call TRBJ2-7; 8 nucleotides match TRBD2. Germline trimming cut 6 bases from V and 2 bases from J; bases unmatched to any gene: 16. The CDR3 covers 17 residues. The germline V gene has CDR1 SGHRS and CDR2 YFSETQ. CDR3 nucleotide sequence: TGCGCCAGCAAAAAGACCGGGACTAGTGTATCGCCCTACGAGCAGTACTTC. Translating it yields CASKKTGTSVSPYEQYF. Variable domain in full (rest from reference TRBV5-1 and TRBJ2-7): KAGVTQTPRYLIKTRGQQVTLSCSPISGHRSVSWYQQTPGQGLQFLFEYFSETQRNKGNFPGRFSGRQFSNSRSEMNVSTLELGDSALYLCASKKTGTSVSPYEQYFGPGTRLTVT.

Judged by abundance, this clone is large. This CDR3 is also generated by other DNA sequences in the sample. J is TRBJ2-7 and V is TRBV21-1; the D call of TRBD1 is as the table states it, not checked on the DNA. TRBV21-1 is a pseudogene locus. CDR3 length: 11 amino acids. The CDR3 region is CASSKQGEQYF. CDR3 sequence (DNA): TGTGCCAGCAGCAAACAGGGCGAGCAGTACTTC.

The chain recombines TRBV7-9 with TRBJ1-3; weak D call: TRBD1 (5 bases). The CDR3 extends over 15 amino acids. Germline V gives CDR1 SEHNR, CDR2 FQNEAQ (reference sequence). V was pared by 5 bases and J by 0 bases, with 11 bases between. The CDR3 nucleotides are TGTGCCAGCAGCCTATCGGGACTCTCTGGAAACACCATATATTTT. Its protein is CASSLSGLSGNTIYF.